Each of the 21 T cell receptor beta chains below was sequenced from the same sample in a study of T cell responses to AZD1222 COVID-19 vaccine. Profiling relied on immunoSEQ multiplex PCR, and the TCRdb table lists in-frame clones only, not all of them. The table lists tens of thousands of clones, approximately 90% of them singletons. The source material was peripheral blood, sampled on day 0 of AZD1222 vaccination. Receptor source: an adult in good health.

This clone was found a few times. The rearrangement links TRBV5-1 to TRBJ2-2, with 7 bases lining up with TRBD1. J gave up 6 bases and V 6 bases, and 11 bases lay outside the gene matches. In germline, CDR1 is SGHRS, CDR2 YFSETQ. CDR3 length: 15 residues. The CDR3 nucleotides are TGCGCCAGCACCCGGTCGACAGGGCTCGCCGGGGAGCTGTTTTTT. Amino acids: CASTRSTGLAGELFF.

This chain uses TRBV6-5 with TRBJ1-2, with 10 bases identical to TRBD1. V gave up 8 bases and J gave up 6 bases; unmatched junction bases: 9. Germline lookup yields CDR1 MNHEY and CDR2 SVGAGI. This CDR3 is built from 14 residues. The CDR3 DNA reads as TGTGCCAGCCGAAGACAGGGGGCGGACCATGGCTACACCTTC. Translation: CASRRQGADHGYTF.

The J gene is TRBJ2-7, the V gene TRBV7-9; the D gene is possibly TRBD2 (5 bases). The CDR3 extends over 15 amino acids. Germline CDR1 is SEHNR and CDR2 is FQNEAQ (reference sequence). The V and J ends lost 1 base and 3 bases respectively, with 13 bases between them. CDR3 DNA: TGTGCCAGCAGCTTAGGCCCGTTGGGGAGCTACGAGCAGTACTTC. Its protein is CASSLGPLGSYEQYF.

The V call is TRBV7-2, the J call TRBJ1-1, with D maybe TRBD1 (5 bases). This CDR3 region has 16 residues. Germline values: CDR1 SGHTA, CDR2 FQGNSA. The germline V and J ends were trimmed by 0 bases and 11 bases, with 22 bases remaining between them. Here the CDR3 reads CASSLASDRRGVGAFF. CDR3 coding DNA: TGTGCCAGCAGCTTAGCGTCGGACCGGAGGGGCGTTGGCGCTTTCTTT.

The chain has TRBV21-1 and TRBJ2-3; the table assigns TRBD1, which was not confirmed against the DNA. TRBV21-1 is termed a pseudogene. This CDR3 spans 15 amino acids. The CDR3 sequence: CASSTQGQLTDTQYF. CDR3 nucleotide sequence: TGTGCCAGCAGCACCCAGGGACAGCTCACAGATACGCAGTATTTT.

The rearrangement links TRBV3-1 (or the pseudogene TRBV3-2) to TRBJ2-3, with D uncertain. Trimming removed 4 bases at V and 6 bases at J, with 8 bases between. This CDR3 spans 12 amino acids. Germline assignment: CDR1 LGHDT and CDR2 YNNKEL (reference sequence). The CDR3 DNA follows: TGTGCCAGCAGCCCCTTAGGGGATACGCAGTATTTT. Its translation: CASSPLGDTQYF.

This clone appeared a single time. The chain uses TRBV19 and TRBJ1-5; tentative D call: TRBD1 (5 bases). With 4 bases removed from V and 3 bases from J, the gap between germline ends came to 13 bases. Germline CDR1 LNHDA, CDR2 SQIVND (reference sequence). CDR3 size: 15 residues. CDR3 protein: CASSSRGADNQPQHF. CDR3 coding DNA: TGTGCCAGTAGTAGCCGAGGGGCGGACAATCAGCCCCAGCATTTT.

The rearrangement links TRBV6-5 to TRBJ2-7; TRBD1 is a possible D gene (7 bases). The CDR3 has 14 residues. The V and J ends lost 7 bases and 4 bases respectively, with 17 bases between them. The germline V gene has CDR1 MNHEY and CDR2 SVGAGI. CDR3 residues: CASTPRPGGYEQYF. The CDR3 bases are TGTGCCAGCACCCCCCGACCAGGGGGGTACGAGCAGTACTTC.

The chain employs TRBV19 and TRBJ1-1; the D is unclear. Germline CDR1 LNHDA, CDR2 SQIVND (reference sequence). Between the trimmed V and J ends, which lost 6 bases and 0 bases, there was a span of 14 bases. The CDR3 sequence is 15 residues long. CDR3 in DNA: TGTGCCAGTAGACGATCTGACGGGATGAACACTGAAGCTTTCTTT. Encoded protein: CASRRSDGMNTEAFF.

The chain combines TRBV7-8 with TRBJ1-2, with a tentative D call TRBD1 (5 bases). The CDR3 length is 15 residues. Per the germline V gene, CDR1 is SGHVS and CDR2 is FQNEAQ. Trimming pared 3 bases from V and 4 bases from J, leaving 15 bases between. CDR3 amino acids: CASSLLGETGYGYTF. As DNA, the CDR3 is TGTGCCAGCAGCTTGCTGGGGGAGACGGGCTATGGCTACACCTTC.

The V gene is TRBV25-1, the J gene TRBJ1-1; D is unclear. The V end was cut by 6 bases, the J end by 0 bases, with 5 bases between. Germline V gene lookup returns CDR1 MGHDK and CDR2 SYGVNS. The CDR3 spans 12 residues. The CDR3 here is CASRFMNTEAFF. The CDR3 nucleotides read TGTGCCAGCAGGTTCATGAACACTGAAGCTTTCTTT. The whole variable domain, remainder taken from reference TRBV25-1 and TRBJ1-1, is EADIYQTPRYLVIGTGKKITLECSQTMGHDKMYWYQQDPGMELHLIHYSYGVNSTEKGDLSSESTVSRIRTEHFPLTLESARPSHTSQYLCASRFMNTEAFFGQGTRLTVV.

The V call is TRBV10-3, the J call TRBJ1-1; tentatively, D is TRBD1 (6 bases). This CDR3 contains 22 residues. V was pared by 2 bases and J by 5 bases, with 36 bases between. In germline, CDR1 is ENHRY, CDR2 SYGVKD. CDR3 region: CAISEPSMGRAGTRSWGTEAFF. In DNA form, the CDR3 reads TGTGCCATCAGTGAGCCCTCGATGGGGAGGGCCGGGACACGGTCATGGGGTACTGAAGCTTTCTTT.

This rearrangement joins TRBV7-3 to TRBJ2-5; TRBD2 aligns across 14 bases. Trimming removed 3 bases from V and 2 bases from J; junction bases left unmatched: 2. CDR1 SGHTA and CDR2 FQGTGA come from the germline V gene. The CDR3 is made up of 16 amino acids. The CDR3 protein is CASSFGTSGGQETQYF. The CDR3 coding sequence is TGTGCCAGCAGCTTCGGGACTAGCGGGGGACAAGAGACCCAGTACTTC.

The rearrangement links TRBV5-6 to TRBJ1-4, with D perhaps TRBD1 (5 bases). Per the germline V gene, CDR1 is SGHDT and CDR2 is YYEEEE. This CDR3 has 16 residues. Deletions cut 4 bases from V and 4 bases from J, with 17 bases between. CDR3 loop: CASSPSGRVINEKLFF. The DNA of the CDR3 is TGTGCCAGCAGCCCTTCGGGACGGGTCATTAATGAAAAACTGTTTTTT.

The chain couples TRBV27 to TRBJ2-7, with D unresolved. Germline V gives CDR1 MNHEY, CDR2 SMNVEV (reference sequence). There are 13 residues in the CDR3. V was shortened by 2 bases and J by 3 bases, with 8 bases between the two germline ends. The CDR3 bases are TGTGCCAGCAGTTTAGGACCCCTCTACGAGCAGTACTTC. Translated, it gives CASSLGPLYEQYF.

This chain links TRBV6-5 with TRBJ1-5; 9 bases agree with TRBD1. CDR3 length: 15 residues. The germline gives CDR1 MNHEY, CDR2 SVGAGI. V shed 4 bases and J 6 bases; nucleotides not matched to a gene: 7. The CDR3 coding sequence is TGTGCCAGCAGTTTAACAGGGGGCGAAAGTCAGCCCCAGCATTTT. This gives the protein CASSLTGGESQPQHF.

This clone counts as large. At the DNA level, this CDR3 is encoded by other sequences in the same sample as well. V gene TRBV27 combines with J gene TRBJ1-2, with D perhaps TRBD1 (5 bases). V was clipped by 8 bases and J by 5 bases, with 15 bases between them. CDR3 length: 13 amino acids. CDR1 is MNHEY and CDR2 is SMNVEV in the germline V gene (reference sequence). The CDR3 DNA sequence: TGTGCCAGCGGAACGGGGACGGGGTATGGCTACACCTTC. Encoded protein: CASGTGTGYGYTF.

CDR3 nucleotide sequence: TGTGCCAGCAGCCCTTATCGTCAGAACACTGAAGCTTTCTTT. Translation: CASSPYRQNTEAFF. The chain combines TRBV14 with TRBJ1-1; D remains unclear. Trimming stripped 4 bases from V and 1 base from J, with 10 bases between. CDR1 is SGHDN and CDR2 is FVKESK in the germline V gene. CDR3 length: 14 amino acids.

The chain recombines TRBV9 with TRBJ2-1; D is ambiguous. The CDR3 runs to 11 residues. V lost 0 bases and J 8 bases, leaving 3 bases between the germline ends. Per the germline V gene, CDR1 is SGDLS and CDR2 is YYNGEE. In DNA form, the CDR3 reads TGTGCCAGCAGCGTAGAAGATGAGCAGTTCTTC. Translated, it gives CASSVEDEQFF.

V and J are TRBV2 and TRBJ1-4, with TRBD1 matching over 10 bases. Per the germline V gene, CDR1 is SNHLY and CDR2 is FYNNEI. With V trimmed by 8 bases and J by 5 bases, 2 bases remained unmatched. The CDR3 is 13 amino acids. DNA of the CDR3: TGTGCCAGCTCGGGACAGGGGAATGAAAAACTGTTTTTT. This codes for CASSGQGNEKLFF.

The rearrangement uses TRBV11-1 and TRBJ2-7; D might be TRBD1 (5 bases). Between the trimmed V and J ends, which lost 0 bases and 3 bases, there was a span of 9 bases. From germline, CDR1 is SGHAT and CDR2 FQDESV (reference sequence). CDR3 length: 14 amino acids. Here the CDR3 reads CASSLARGHYEQYF. The CDR3 DNA reads as TGTGCCAGCAGCTTAGCCCGAGGACACTACGAGCAGTACTTC.